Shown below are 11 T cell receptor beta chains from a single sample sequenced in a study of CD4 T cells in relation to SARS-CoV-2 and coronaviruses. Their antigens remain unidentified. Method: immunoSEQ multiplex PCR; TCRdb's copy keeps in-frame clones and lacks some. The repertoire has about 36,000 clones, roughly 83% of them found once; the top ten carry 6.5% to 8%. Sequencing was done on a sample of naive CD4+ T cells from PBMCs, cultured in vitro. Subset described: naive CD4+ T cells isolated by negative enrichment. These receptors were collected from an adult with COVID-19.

The CDR3 DNA follows: TGCGCCAGCAGGGGACTAGCGGGAGCCACCTACAATGAGCAGTTCTTC. Protein: CASRGLAGATYNEQFF. The rearrangement joins TRBV5-1 to TRBJ2-1; TRBD2 aligns across 14 bases. From germline, CDR1 is SGHRS and CDR2 YFSETQ. V shed 5 bases and J 2 bases; nucleotides not matched to a gene: 3. CDR3 length: 16 amino acids.

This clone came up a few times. The CDR3 reads CAWSAGGSNQPQHF. In DNA form, the CDR3 reads TGTGCCTGGAGTGCAGGGGGGAGCAATCAGCCCCAGCATTTT. This chain uses TRBV30 with TRBJ1-5; the match to TRBD1 covers 7 bases. The CDR3 extends over 14 amino acids. J gave up 1 base and V 1 base, and 1 base lay outside the gene matches. In germline, CDR1 is GTSNPN, CDR2 SVGIG (reference sequence). The full variable domain, with the rest looked up from reference TRBV30 and TRBJ1-5, is SQTIHQWPATLVQPVGSPLSLECTVEGTSNPNLYWYRQAAGRGLQLLFYSVGIGQISSEVPQNLSASRPQDRQFILSSKKLLLSDSGFYLCAWSAGGSNQPQHFGDGTRLSIL.

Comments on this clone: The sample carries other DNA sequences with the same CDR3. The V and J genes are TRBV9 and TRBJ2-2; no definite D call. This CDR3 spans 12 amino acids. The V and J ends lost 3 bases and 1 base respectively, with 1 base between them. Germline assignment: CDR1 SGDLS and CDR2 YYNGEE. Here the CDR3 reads CASSENTGELFF. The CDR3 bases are TGTGCCAGCAGCGAGAACACCGGGGAGCTGTTTTTT.

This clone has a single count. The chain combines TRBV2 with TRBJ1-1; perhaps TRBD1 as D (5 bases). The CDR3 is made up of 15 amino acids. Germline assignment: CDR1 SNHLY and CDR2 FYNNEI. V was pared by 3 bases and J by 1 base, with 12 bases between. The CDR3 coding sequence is TGTGCCAGCAGTGATTTGACAGCAGAGAACACTGAAGCTTTCTTT. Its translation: CASSDLTAENTEAFF.

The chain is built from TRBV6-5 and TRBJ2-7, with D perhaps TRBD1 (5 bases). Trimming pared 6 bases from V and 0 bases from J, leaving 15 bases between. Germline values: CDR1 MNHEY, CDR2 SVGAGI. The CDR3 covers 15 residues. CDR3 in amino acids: CASRRGASTSYEQYF. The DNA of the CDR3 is TGTGCCAGCAGACGTGGGGCCTCCACCTCCTACGAGCAGTACTTC.

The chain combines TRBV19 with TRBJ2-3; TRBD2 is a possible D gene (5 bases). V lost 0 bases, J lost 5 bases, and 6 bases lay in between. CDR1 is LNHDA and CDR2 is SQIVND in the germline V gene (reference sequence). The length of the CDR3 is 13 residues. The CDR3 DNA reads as TGTGCCAGTAGTATAGATCGGGAAGATACGCAGTATTTT. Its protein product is CASSIDREDTQYF.

Here the CDR3 reads CASSLRLRPPGTSGRAQETQYF. CDR3 DNA sequence: TGCGCCAGCAGCTTGCGCCTTCGTCCGCCAGGGACTAGCGGGAGGGCCCAAGAGACCCAGTACTTC. The rearrangement joins TRBV5-1 to TRBJ2-5, with 16 nucleotides matching TRBD2. Germline assignment: CDR1 SGHRS and CDR2 YFSETQ. Unmatched junction bases numbered 16, after V lost 1 base and J lost 1 base. This CDR3 is built from 22 residues.

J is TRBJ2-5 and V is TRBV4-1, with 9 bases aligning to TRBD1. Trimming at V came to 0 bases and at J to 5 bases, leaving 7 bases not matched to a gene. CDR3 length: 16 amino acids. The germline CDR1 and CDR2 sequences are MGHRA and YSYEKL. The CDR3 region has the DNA TGCGCCAGCAGCCAAGAATTACAGGGGGCATTGGAGACCCAGTACTTC. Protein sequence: CASSQELQGALETQYF.

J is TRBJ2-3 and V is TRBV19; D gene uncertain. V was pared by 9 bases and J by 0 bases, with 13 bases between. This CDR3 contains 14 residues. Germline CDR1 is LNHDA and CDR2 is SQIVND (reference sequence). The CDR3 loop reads CASAPLSSTDTQYF. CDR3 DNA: TGTGCCAGCGCACCGTTGTCTAGCACAGATACGCAGTATTTT.

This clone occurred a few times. Here the CDR3 DNA reads TGCAGCGTTGTCAGTAAGAATGAGCAGTTCTTC. The encoded protein is CSVVSKNEQFF. V usage is TRBV29-1 and J usage is TRBJ2-1; D gene ambiguous. The CDR3 contains 11 residues. Trimming left V 4 bases short and J 7 bases short, with 8 bases between. From germline, CDR1 is SQVTM and CDR2 ANQGSEA.

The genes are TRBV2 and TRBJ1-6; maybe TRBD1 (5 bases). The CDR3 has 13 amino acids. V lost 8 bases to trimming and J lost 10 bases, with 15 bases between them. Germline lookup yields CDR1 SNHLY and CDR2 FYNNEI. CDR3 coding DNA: TGTGCCAGCGTTGAGGGGCGAGGGTCACCCCTCCACTTT. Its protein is CASVEGRGSPLHF.